Below, 20 T cell receptor beta chains from the same sample are listed, as sequenced in a study of glioma-infiltrating T cells after dendritic cell vaccination. As for time point: after dendritic cell vaccination, including at tumor progression/relapse. Assay: immunoSEQ multiplex PCR; the TCRdb copy retains only in-frame clones and omits some. The table has roughly 88,000 clones, 80% to 90% seen once. This sample comprised blood, obtained after dendritic cell vaccination. Every receptor here comes from a human donor with glioblastoma.

The chain has TRBV12-5 and TRBJ2-7; tentatively, D is TRBD1 (5 bases). Trimming took 6 bases from V and 5 from J, leaving 11 bases between them. This CDR3 region has 12 residues. Germline lookup yields CDR1 LGHNT and CDR2 FRNRAP. CDR3 DNA sequence: TGTGCTAGTGGAATGGGGCCCCACGAGCAGTACGTC. Its protein is CASGMGPHEQYV.

This rearrangement joins TRBV11-2 to TRBJ2-7, with a weak D call TRBD1 (6 bases). The germline V and J ends were trimmed by 8 bases and 5 bases, with 16 bases remaining between them. This CDR3 is built from 13 residues. Germline loops: CDR1 SGHAT, CDR2 FQNNGV. CDR3: CASGATGSNEQYV. CDR3 in DNA: TGTGCCAGCGGTGCCACAGGGTCCAACGAGCAGTACGTC.

The rearrangement uses TRBV7-9 and TRBJ1-1; 9 positions agree with TRBD1. The CDR3 spans 18 residues. Germline CDR1 and CDR2: SEHNR and FQNEAQ (reference sequence). J gave up 1 base and V 4 bases, and 13 bases lay outside the gene matches. CDR3 protein: CASSSPPGTGNTNTEAFF. DNA for the CDR3: TGTGCCAGCAGCTCACCTCCCGGGACAGGGAACACGAACACTGAAGCTTTCTTT.

The chain carries TRBV7-9 and TRBJ1-1; TRBD1 aligns across 12 bases. The CDR3 extends over 16 amino acids. Unmatched junction bases numbered 10, after V lost 5 bases and J lost 6 bases. Germline values: CDR1 SEHNR, CDR2 FQNEAQ (reference sequence). The CDR3 DNA reads as TGTGCCAGCAGCAAGGGACAGGGGGCTACTCACCCTGAAGCTTTCTTT. It yields the protein CASSKGQGATHPEAFF.

V usage is TRBV19 and J usage is TRBJ1-1; D not resolved. The CDR3 loop spans 15 amino acids. Germline V lookup: CDR1 LNHDA, CDR2 SQIVND (reference sequence). Trimming cost V 3 bases and J 6 bases, with 17 bases left between them. The CDR3 bases are TGTGCCAGTAGTATTCTTTTATTTGGAGGCTCTGAAGCTTTCTTT. This translates into CASSILLFGGSEAFF.

This chain uses TRBV7-8 with TRBJ2-7; the D gene is possibly TRBD1 (6 bases). Germline V gene sequence: CDR1 SGHVS, CDR2 FQNEAQ. The CDR3 covers 15 residues. V gave up 5 bases and J gave up 5 bases, with 19 bases separating them. The CDR3 sequence: CASSPQSGTIHEQYV. CDR3 sequence (DNA): TGTGCCAGCAGCCCGCAGTCCGGGACAATTCACGAGCAGTACGTC.

The chain carries TRBV7-2 and TRBJ2-7; 8 nucleotides agree with TRBD2. This CDR3 is built from 15 residues. With V trimmed by 1 base and J by 0 bases, 2 bases remained unmatched. The germline V gene has CDR1 SGHTA and CDR2 FQGNSA. The CDR3 DNA reads as TGTGCCAGCAGCTTAGATAGCGGGGACTCCTACGAGCAGTACTTC. Its translation is CASSLDSGDSYEQYF.

V and J are TRBV2 and TRBJ2-1; 10 nucleotides line up with TRBD2. Germline assignment: CDR1 SNHLY and CDR2 FYNNEI. This CDR3 is 13 amino acids long. J was trimmed by 4 bases and V by 9 bases; bases with no gene match: 3. In DNA, the CDR3 is TGTGCCAGTACTAGCGGGGTTTACAATGAGCAGTTCTTC. This sequence encodes CASTSGVYNEQFF. The full variable domain, its missing parts supplied by reference TRBV2 and TRBJ2-1, is EPEVTQTPSHQVTQMGQEVILRCVPISNHLYFYWYRQILGQKVEFLVSFYNNEISEKSEIFDDQFSVERPDGSNFTLKIRSTKLEDSAMYFCASTSGVYNEQFFGPGTRLTVL.

This clone was seen a handful of times. The chain joins TRBV2 to TRBJ1-1, with D possibly matching TRBD1 (6 bases). The CDR3 length is 12 residues. Germline CDR1 and CDR2: SNHLY and FYNNEI. The germline V and J ends were trimmed by 7 bases and 5 bases, with 11 bases remaining between them. CDR3 nucleotides: TGTGCCAGCATGCCTCAGGGGACTGAAGCTTTCTTT. Translation gives CASMPQGTEAFF.

J is TRBJ2-2 and V is TRBV27; D is uncertain. V shed 5 bases and J shed 5 bases, with 6 bases lying between them. The length of the CDR3 is 12 residues. CDR1 MNHEY and CDR2 SMNVEV come from the germline V gene (reference sequence). The DNA of the CDR3 is TGTGCCAGCAGTCTAACGACCGGGGAGCTGTTTTTT. Residues: CASSLTTGELFF.

V is TRBV2 and J is TRBJ2-3; D perhaps matches TRBD1 (7 bases). The ends were cut back, 4 bases at V and 6 bases at J, with 20 bases in the middle. This CDR3 spans 16 amino acids. Germline CDR1 reads SNHLY; CDR2 reads FYNNEI. The CDR3 loop reads CASSAAGGIGLDTQYF. For the CDR3, the DNA is TGTGCCAGCAGTGCCGCAGGGGGGATTGGTCTGGATACGCAGTATTTT.

This chain joins TRBV2 and TRBJ1-6, with D possibly matching TRBD1 (5 bases). The CDR3 sequence is 15 residues long. V was cut by 1 base and J by 5 bases, with 9 bases left in between. Looked up from germline, CDR1 is SNHLY and CDR2 is FYNNEI. The CDR3 DNA sequence: TGTGCCAGCAGTGAAGACAGGCCCCATAATTCACCCCTCCACTTT. The encoded protein is CASSEDRPHNSPLHF.

This rearrangement joins TRBV6-5 to TRBJ1-1; D gene unclear. This CDR3 has 13 amino acids. V dropped 4 bases and J dropped 3 bases, with 9 bases sitting between them. The germline V gene has CDR1 MNHEY and CDR2 SVGAGI. CDR3: CASSSITDTEAFF. CDR3 DNA sequence: TGTGCCAGCAGTTCTATTACTGACACTGAAGCTTTCTTT.

This clone was seen at least ten times. In the same sample, other DNA sequences code for this CDR3. This CDR3 reads CASRGQGNTEAFF. CDR3 sequence (DNA): TGTGCCAGTAGGGGACAGGGGAACACTGAAGCTTTCTTT. The chain joins TRBV19 to TRBJ1-1; 9 bases are a match to TRBD1. This CDR3 contains 13 residues. With V trimmed by 6 bases and J by 1 base, 0 bases remained unmatched. Looked up from germline, CDR1 is LNHDA and CDR2 is SQIVND (reference sequence).

This clone was detected only once. The gene calls are TRBV7-6 and TRBJ1-1, with TRBD1 matching 9 bases. Germline CDR1 SGHVS, CDR2 FNYEAQ. The CDR3 is 17 residues long. After removal of 1 base from V and 1 base from J, the junction contained 7 bases not matched to a gene. Here the CDR3 reads CASSLVEGQGGNTEAFF. In DNA, the CDR3 is TGTGCCAGCAGCTTAGTCGAGGGACAGGGAGGGAACACTGAAGCTTTCTTT.

This chain uses TRBV4-2 with TRBJ1-4; D unresolved. From germline, CDR1 is LGHNA and CDR2 YNFKEQ. The CDR3 loop spans 15 amino acids. The V gene lost 0 bases and the J gene lost 1 base, with 6 bases spanning the gap. CDR3 loop: CASSQDRGTNEKLFF. The CDR3, as DNA: TGTGCCAGCAGCCAAGATAGAGGAACTAATGAAAAACTGTTTTTT.

The chain carries TRBV19 and TRBJ1-5; no reliable D call. V was pared by 7 bases and J by 4 bases, with 26 bases between. Germline CDR1 reads LNHDA; CDR2 reads SQIVND (reference sequence). The CDR3 spans 18 residues. For the CDR3, the DNA is TGTGCCAGTAATTCGGTGATCAGATTATTAAAGAGGAATCAGCCCCAGCATTTT. It specifies CASNSVIRLLKRNQPQHF.

The chain is built from TRBV5-1 and TRBJ1-2; D gene unclear. Deletions cut 1 base from V and 4 bases from J, with 14 bases between. Germline V gives CDR1 SGHRS, CDR2 YFSETQ. This CDR3 contains 15 residues. CDR3 nucleotides: TGCGCCAGCAGCTTGAGCCGGCAGGACTCCTATGGCTACACCTTC. Encoded protein: CASSLSRQDSYGYTF. Looking up the rest from reference TRBV5-1 and TRBJ1-2 gives the full variable domain: KAGVTQTPRYLIKTRGQQVTLSCSPISGHRSVSWYQQTPGQGLQFLFEYFSETQRNKGNFPGRFSGRQFSNSRSEMNVSTLELGDSALYLCASSLSRQDSYGYTFGSGTRLTVV.

Here the CDR3 DNA reads TGTGCCAGCAGTAGGAGGGATTATGGCTACACCTTC. Protein: CASSRRDYGYTF. V and J are TRBV2 and TRBJ1-2; no definite D call. Germline lookup yields CDR1 SNHLY and CDR2 FYNNEI. V lost 5 bases, J lost 5 bases, and 9 bases lay in between. The CDR3 consists of 12 residues.

The V and J genes are TRBV6-6 and TRBJ1-2; D not resolved. Germline V gene sequence: CDR1 MNHNY, CDR2 SVGAGI (reference sequence). Trimming pared 2 bases from V and 3 bases from J, leaving 10 bases between. This CDR3 comprises 14 residues. DNA of the CDR3: TGTGCCAGCAGTTACCGCGACAAAGACTATGGCTACACCTTC. Residues: CASSYRDKDYGYTF.